This entry lists 19 T cell receptor beta chains sequenced from one sample in a study of T cell responses to AZD1222 COVID-19 vaccine (dated by TCRdb to the early 2020s). To prepare the library, the immunoSEQ multiplex PCR assay was applied. Entries here come from immuneACCESS through TCRdb and include only in-frame sequences with V and J called. Some clones fail to appear in such tables; in the studies checked, an unresolved V gene covers under half of the shortfall, and the cause of the remainder is unknown. This sample comprises about 200,000 clones, 85% to 90% of them detected only once. Over 6% of the sample rests with the top ten. The meaning of the sample's time point label: baseline before first vaccination. The sample was peripheral blood, taken on day 0 of AZD1222 vaccination. Source of these receptors: an adult in good health.

The rearrangement joins TRBV2 to TRBJ1-1; D not certain. V was pared by 4 bases and J by 5 bases, with 14 bases between. Germline V gene data show CDR1 as SNHLY and CDR2 as FYNNEI. CDR3 length equals 14 residues. The CDR3 region is CASSAWEGRTEAFF. In nucleotides, the CDR3 is TGTGCCAGCAGTGCCTGGGAGGGCAGGACTGAAGCTTTCTTT. The variable domain in full, with the rest retrieved from reference TRBV2 and TRBJ1-1, is EPEVTQTPSHQVTQMGQEVILRCVPISNHLYFYWYRQILGQKVEFLVSFYNNEISEKSEIFDDQFSVERPDGSNFTLKIRSTKLEDSAMYFCASSAWEGRTEAFFGQGTRLTVV.

The rearrangement links TRBV30 to TRBJ2-3; no definite D call. Germline values: CDR1 GTSNPN, CDR2 SVGIG (reference sequence). There are 11 residues in the CDR3. V gave up 1 base and J gave up 3 bases, with 2 bases separating them. CDR3 in DNA: TGTGCCTGGAGTGAAACAGATACGCAGTATTTT. Amino acid sequence: CAWSETDTQYF.

The V gene is TRBV7-9, the J gene TRBJ1-5; D may be TRBD1 (6 bases). V lost 2 bases and J lost 5, with 7 bases in between. Germline CDR1 SEHNR, CDR2 FQNEAQ (reference sequence). CDR3 length equals 13 residues. The CDR3 DNA reads TGTGCCAGCAGCTTAACAGGGTATCAGCCCCAGCATTTT. Translation gives CASSLTGYQPQHF.

V usage is TRBV7-2 and J usage is TRBJ1-2, with 8 bases matching TRBD1. J lost 4 bases, V lost 3 bases, and 4 bases had no gene match. CDR1 SGHTA and CDR2 FQGNSA come from the germline V gene. There are 14 residues in the CDR3. This CDR3 is CASSLDRVGYGYTF. The DNA of the CDR3 is TGTGCCAGCAGCTTGGACAGGGTAGGCTATGGCTACACCTTC.

This sequence joins TRBV15 and TRBJ1-5, with D hard to call. Between the trimmed V and J ends, which lost 5 bases and 6 bases, there was a span of 14 bases. CDR3 length equals 14 residues. Germline values: CDR1 LNHNV, CDR2 YYDKDF (reference sequence). The CDR3 is CATSGLRTAQPQHF. The CDR3 DNA reads TGTGCCACCAGCGGATTAAGGACTGCTCAGCCCCAGCATTTT.

This sequence joins TRBV28 and TRBJ1-5; D uncertain. The CDR3 length is 12 residues. The germline V gene has CDR1 MDHEN and CDR2 SYDVKM. V was clipped by 5 bases and J by 8 bases, with 10 bases between them. CDR3 sequence: CASSHPLEPQHF. CDR3 in DNA: TGTGCCAGCAGTCACCCACTGGAGCCCCAGCATTTT.

V is TRBV4-1 and J is TRBJ1-4, with 8 positions matching TRBD1. Germline CDR1 and CDR2: MGHRA and YSYEKL. Trimming at V came to 2 bases and at J to 6 bases, leaving 5 bases not matched to a gene. The CDR3 consists of 15 residues. DNA for the CDR3: TGCGCCAGCAGCCAATTGCACAGGGGGTATGAAAAACTGTTTTTT. Translated, it gives CASSQLHRGYEKLFF.

The CDR3: CASSPSTGTGANVLTF. The CDR3 nucleotides are TGCGCCAGCAGCCCCTCGACAGGGACTGGGGCCAACGTCCTGACTTTC. J is TRBJ2-6 and V is TRBV4-3, with 7 nucleotides matching TRBD1. From germline, CDR1 is LGHNA and CDR2 YSLEER. Trimming removed 4 bases from V and 2 bases from J; junction bases left unmatched: 5. This CDR3 region has 16 residues.

The CDR3 sequence is CASRDSSYEQYF. For the CDR3, the DNA is TGTGCCAGCAGGGATAGCTCCTACGAGCAGTACTTC. This chain uses TRBV14 with TRBJ2-7; D is undetermined. V lost 6 bases and J lost 0, with 6 bases in between. Germline V CDR1 and CDR2: SGHDN, FVKESK. The CDR3 has 12 residues.

V is TRBV27 and J is TRBJ2-1; D remains ambiguous. Trimming removed 7 bases at V and 0 bases at J, with 10 bases between. CDR3 length: 14 residues. The V gene's germline CDR1 is MNHEY and CDR2 SMNVEV (reference sequence). The CDR3 loop reads CASTLGSSYNEQFF. In DNA form, the CDR3 reads TGTGCCAGCACCCTAGGTAGCTCCTACAATGAGCAGTTCTTC.

V usage is TRBV30 and J usage is TRBJ1-1; D is unclear. The V gene's germline CDR1 is GTSNPN and CDR2 SVGIG (reference sequence). The CDR3 extends over 13 amino acids. Trimming took 1 base from V and 4 from J, leaving 10 bases between them. CDR3 amino acids: CAWSASDITEAFF. CDR3 in DNA: TGTGCCTGGAGTGCCTCGGATATCACTGAAGCTTTCTTT.

The J gene is TRBJ1-3, the V gene TRBV7-3; D is ambiguous. The V gene lost 1 base and the J gene lost 3 bases, with 10 bases spanning the gap. The CDR3 extends over 15 amino acids. Germline lookup yields CDR1 SGHTA and CDR2 FQGTGA. The CDR3 DNA is TGTGCCAGCAGCTTAAGCGCGCCACTTGGAAACACCATATATTTT. Protein: CASSLSAPLGNTIYF.

This chain links TRBV13 with TRBJ1-1; D ambiguous. CDR3 length equals 12 residues. Germline CDR1 is PRHDT and CDR2 is FYEKMQ (reference sequence). V dropped 0 bases and J dropped 5 bases, with 4 bases sitting between them. The CDR3 nucleotides read TGTGCCAGCAGCTTAGGGGTTACTGAAGCTTTCTTT. The encoded protein is CASSLGVTEAFF.

The rearrangement links TRBV7-2 to TRBJ2-5; 11 bases map to TRBD2. Germline CDR1 is SGHTA and CDR2 is FQGNSA. J was trimmed by 5 bases and V by 3 bases; bases with no gene match: 8. The CDR3 covers 16 residues. CDR3 in amino acids: CASSLEPSGGRETQYF. The DNA for the CDR3 is TGTGCCAGCAGCTTGGAACCTAGCGGGGGGAGGGAGACCCAGTACTTC.

This chain joins TRBV9 and TRBJ2-2; D gene unclear. The V gene lost 3 bases and the J gene lost 4 bases, with 13 bases spanning the gap. CDR1 and CDR2 from the germline V gene are SGDLS and YYNGEE. There are 15 residues in the CDR3. As DNA, the CDR3 is TGTGCCAGCAGCGCCCGGTCTGGAGCCACCGGGGAGCTGTTTTTT. Its translation is CASSARSGATGELFF.

The chain is built from TRBV19 and TRBJ1-2; D is undetermined. Germline loops: CDR1 LNHDA, CDR2 SQIVND (reference sequence). The V end lost 3 bases, the J end lost 2 bases, and 10 bases lay between the germline ends. The CDR3 loop spans 14 amino acids. CDR3 nucleotides: TGTGCCAGTAGTATCGACCCTACCAACTATGGCTACACCTTC. It yields the protein CASSIDPTNYGYTF.

The rearrangement joins TRBV2 to TRBJ1-1; no definite D call. Germline lookup yields CDR1 SNHLY and CDR2 FYNNEI. V was clipped by 11 bases and J by 5 bases, with 15 bases between them. This CDR3 comprises 12 residues. CDR3 protein: CAATRPGTEAFF. CDR3 sequence (DNA): TGTGCCGCAACGCGCCCCGGGACTGAAGCTTTCTTT.

As DNA, the CDR3 is TGTGCCAGCAGTGGGATAGGCGGATATAGCAATCAGCCCCAGCATTTT. Protein sequence: CASSGIGGYSNQPQHF. V and J are TRBV6-1 and TRBJ1-5; D is unresolved. The CDR3 has 16 residues. The V and J ends lost 4 bases and 0 bases respectively, with 13 bases between them. The V gene's germline CDR1 is MNHNS and CDR2 SASEGT.

J is TRBJ1-2 and V is TRBV7-9; tentative D call: TRBD1 (6 bases). Trimming stripped 5 bases from V and 3 bases from J, with 19 bases between. Germline V lookup: CDR1 SEHNR, CDR2 FQNEAQ (reference sequence). The CDR3 contains 16 residues. The CDR3 DNA is TGTGCCAGCAGCATACCTGAGGGGGAAATGGACTATGGCTACACCTTC. Translating gives CASSIPEGEMDYGYTF.